The TCR beta chain described here comes from a study of glioma-infiltrating T cells. Germline CDR1 DFQATT, CDR2 SNEGSKA (reference sequence). The CDR3 totals 13 residues. V lost 3 bases and J 5 bases, leaving 11 bases between the germline ends. This clonotype was recorded at least ten times. Using RNA template, CDR3s of TCR alpha and beta were amplified with iRepertoire arm-PCR. TCRdb used MiXCR to reprocess the multiplex PCR reads, holding one entry per CDR3 protein. Among approximately 100,000 distinct CDR3 sequences listed, around a quarter were seen once. The chain couples TRBV20-1 to TRBJ2-1, with D perhaps matching TRBD1 (6 bases). The source material was glioma tissue, nonneoplastic brain tissue, or PBMCs (not recorded which). The TCR comes from a human donor with low-grade glioma or glioblastoma, undergoing nonglioma brain surgery, or in good health (not recorded which). The CDR3 DNA follows: TGCAGTGCTAGGAGGGGGATCGACAATGAGCAGTTCTTC. This gives the protein CSARRGIDNEQFF.